These T cell receptor beta chains were read from a single sample in a study of T cell repertoires in cytomegalovirus infection. TCRdb reprocessed the reads with MiXCR, giving one entry per CDR3 protein. The sample contains approximately 290,000 distinct CDR3 sequences, roughly 26% of which appear only once. The source material was PBMCs. These receptors all stem from a human donor in good health (CMV status not recorded). Some clones in this sample may be carry-over from other donors' samples. The CDR3 runs from the conserved cysteine through the conserved F or W. The D gene is left open where the match is weak.

TRBD1 TRBJ2-1 TRBV6-1 CASSEGPGGGFEQFF
NA TRBJ1-4 TRBV7-2 CASSYDRGKLFF
NA TRBJ1-6 TRBV15 CATSRAPGADNSPLHF
TRBD2 TRBJ2-5 TRBV4-1 CASSRGLAGRETQYF
TRBD1 TRBJ2-5 TRBV20-1 CSAAGTTGAQETQYF
NA TRBJ1-1 TRBV9 CASSVGGAGTEAFF
TRBD2 TRBJ2-1 TRBV7-6 CAIAGGPHEQFF
TRBD1 TRBJ1-1 TRBV7-2 CASSIDRGLRGTEAFF
NA TRBJ2-5 TRBV11-2 CASSQLLADQETQYF
NA TRBJ2-5 TRBV6-2/TRBV6-3 CASSYSWTRETQYF
NA TRBJ1-1 TRBV29-1 CSVDAFMNTEAFF
NA TRBJ1-2 TRBV19 CASTPVTERYYGYTF
NA TRBJ2-5 TRBV4-3 CASSQGDIKETQYF
NA TRBJ1-1 TRBV20-1 CSAEGGLRTEAFF
NA TRBJ1-1 TRBV12-3/TRBV12-4 CASSLVINTEAFF
NA TRBJ2-1 TRBV6-4 CASSDSYPVIHEQFF